This TCR beta chain appears in the sequencing data of a study of CD8+CD57+ T cells in acquired aplastic anemia. Study as a whole: The sorted CD4+ and CD8+ cells yielded an average around 3.4 ug of DNA.

TCR beta VDJ and CDR3 were profiled, and genomic DNA was the template. MiXCR was run by TCRdb on the reads, yielding one entry per CDR3 protein. The sample holds 150,000 to 200,000 distinct CDR3 sequences, 64% seen once. Looked up from germline, CDR1 is PRHDT and CDR2 is FYEKMQ (reference sequence). The CDR3 consists of 15 residues. Overall study results and limits: Patients and controls shared approximately 28 CD8+ CDR3 sequences. Controls did not differ significantly from patients in CD8+ Simpson's diversity.

This clonotype has a single count. What it binds is not known. Sequence at one end of the junction differs from germline and may be a read error. The clonotype was recovered from a human donor with severe aplastic anemia or a healthy control (not recorded which). The chain has TRBV13 and TRBJ2-3; 8 bases are shared with TRBD2. Sequenced sample: sorted CD4+, CD8+, or CD8+CD57+ T cells (not recorded which) from PBMCs. The CDR3 sequence: CASSTGGASTDTQYF. The CDR3 DNA sequence: TGTGCTAGCAGTACCGGGGGGGCTAGCACAGATACGCAGTATTTT.